A selection of T cell receptor beta chains follows, all from one sample in a study of vaccination and CD4 T cells after COVID-19. Using its own MiXCR run on the PCR reads, TCRdb lists one record per CDR3 protein. In the table there are 4,000 to 6,000 distinct CDR3 sequences, roughly two fifths of which are singletons. These receptors' targets are unknown. Sequenced input: CD4+ T cells from blood, cultured in vitro. These TCRs come from a human donor in good health. The CDR3 runs from the conserved cysteine through the conserved F or W. A D gene is named only where the DNA matches it firmly. Clone size is not always given. Where it is, it says once, few, many or a class for expanded clones.

j_call v_call clone_size d_call cdr3_nt cdr3_aa
TRBJ1-1 TRBV11-3 - TRBD1 TGTGCCAGCAGCTTACCTAGACAGGGGGGGGAATACACTGAAGCTTTCTTT CASSLPRQGGEYTEAFF
TRBJ1-2 TRBV7-9 - - TGTGCCAGCAGCTTAATGACATATGGCTACACCTTC CASSLMTYGYTF
TRBJ1-6 TRBV11-1 few - TGTGCCAGCAGCTCCGGACAGCTGGTACCCCTCCACTTT CASSSGQLVPLHF
TRBJ1-6 TRBV6-1 few - TGTGCCAGCAGGCCCCCATCCTCGGGTTATAATTCACCCCTCCACTTT CASRPPSSGYNSPLHF
TRBJ1-6 TRBV6-5 - - TGTGCCAGCAGTTACTCATCCGGGAATTCACCCCTCCACTTT CASSYSSGNSPLHF
TRBJ1-1 TRBV6-5 few TRBD1 TGTGCCAGCAGTTACAGGTCGAGGGGGCCGAACACTGAAGCTTTCTTT CASSYRSRGPNTEAFF
TRBJ1-2 TRBV6-1 few - TGTGCCAGCAGCCGTAGGGTAACGCCAAACGAGGACTATGGCTACACCTTC CASSRRVTPNEDYGYTF
TRBJ1-2 TRBV6-1 - - TGTGCCAGCAGTGACAACTATGGCTACACCTTC CASSDNYGYTF
TRBJ1-5 TRBV6-1 - - TGTGCCAGCAGTGAATTGGCGGGGAACGTCCAGCCCCAGCATTTT CASSELAGNVQPQHF
TRBJ1-2 TRBV20-1 - TRBD1 TGCAGTGCTAGAGATGAGGACAGGATCTATGGCTACACCTTC CSARDEDRIYGYTF
TRBJ2-7 TRBV6-5 - - TGTGCCAGCAGTTACCAACTAGGGGGCGAGCAGTACTTC CASSYQLGGEQYF
TRBJ2-7 TRBV6-5 few - TGTGCCAGCAGTTCCGAGGGTTACGAGCAGTACTTC CASSSEGYEQYF
TRBJ2-5 TRBV12-3/TRBV12-4 medium-sized TRBD2 TGTGCCAGCAGTTCCACCTGGGGTCTAGCGGGGGGGCTCGAGACCCAGTACTTC CASSSTWGLAGGLETQYF